This TCR beta chain was identified in a study of T cell changes during pregnancy in multiple sclerosis (dated by TCRdb to the late 2010s). Background on the whole study: In women with multiple sclerosis, the researchers looked at how the T cell repertoire shifted as pregnancy progressed.

Libraries were made using the immunoSEQ multiplex PCR assay. What TCRdb holds here is the immuneACCESS table cut down to in-frame rearrangements. Part of the clones is not present; checked against another copy, under half of the missing clones reflect an unresolved V gene, and the others are unexplained. This sample has about 35,000 clones in its table, and 91% of those were observed once. About 3% of the sample goes to the ten largest clones. On this clone itself: Its antigen is unknown. No base quality information exists; no much larger clone differs at one position.

The germline V gene provides CDR1 KGHSH and CDR2 LQKENI. V is cut by 0 bases and J by 4 bases, and the space between the germline ends is 7 bases. Including the terminal cysteine and phenylalanine, the CDR3 comprises 13 residues. Only the CDR3 portion is preserved as DNA: 39 bases, with reading frame beginning at the first base. The chain is made from TRBV18 and TRBJ2-7; there is no confident call for the D gene. This receptor was obtained from a female donor in good health, enrolled as a control in a pregnancy study. Sequencing was performed on CD4+ T cells from peripheral blood mononuclear cells, taken in the third trimester of pregnancy. The sequence in DNA is TGTGCCAGCTCACCACCGGCTCAATACGAGCAGTACTTC. This yields the protein CASSPPAQYEQYF.